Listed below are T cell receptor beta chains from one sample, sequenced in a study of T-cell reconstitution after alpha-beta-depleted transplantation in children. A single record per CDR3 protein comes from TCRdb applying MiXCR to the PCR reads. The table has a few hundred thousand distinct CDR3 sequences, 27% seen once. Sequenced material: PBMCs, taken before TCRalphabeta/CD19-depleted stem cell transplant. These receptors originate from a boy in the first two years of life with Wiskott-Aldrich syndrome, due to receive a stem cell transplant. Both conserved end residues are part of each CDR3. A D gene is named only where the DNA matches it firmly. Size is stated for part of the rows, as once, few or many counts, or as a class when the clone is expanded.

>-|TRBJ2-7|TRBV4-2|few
TGTGCCAGCAGCCGGCTGGGGGACGGGTTCTACGAGCAGTACTTC
CASSRLGDGFYEQYF
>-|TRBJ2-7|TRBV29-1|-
TGCAGCGTGGGTTTATCGGGGTATGGCGACGAGCAGTACTTC
CSVGLSGYGDEQYF
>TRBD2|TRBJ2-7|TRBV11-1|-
TGTGCCAGCAGCTTAGGTCTCCCAAGCGGGACGGGGCACTACGAGCAGTACTTC
CASSLGLPSGTGHYEQYF
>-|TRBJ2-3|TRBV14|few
TGTGCCAGCAGCCAATATCCCGACACAGATACGCAGTATTTT
CASSQYPDTDTQYF
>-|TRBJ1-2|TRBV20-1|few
TGCAGTGCTAGAGATGCAGCTAACTATGGCTACACCTTC
CSARDAANYGYTF
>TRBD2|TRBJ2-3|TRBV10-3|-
TGTGCCATCATGACTAGCGGGAGCTCAGATACGCAGTATTTT
CAIMTSGSSDTQYF
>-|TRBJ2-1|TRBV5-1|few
TGCGCCAGCAGCTTGGAGCTAGCAGGCAATGAGCAGTTCTTC
CASSLELAGNEQFF
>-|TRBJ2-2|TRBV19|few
TGTGCCAGTAGTATGAACGGGGAGCTGTTTTTT
CASSMNGELFF
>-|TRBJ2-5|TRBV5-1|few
TGCGCCAGCAGCTTGAGCAGGGGAGAAGAGACCCAGTACTTC
CASSLSRGEETQYF
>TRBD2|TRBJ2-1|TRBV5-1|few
TGCGCCAGCAGCTTGGAGGCTAGCGGGAGGACCTACAATGAGCAGTTCTTC
CASSLEASGRTYNEQFF
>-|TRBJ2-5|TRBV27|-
TGTGCCAGCAGTTCCTTGGTGTCCCAAGAGACCCAGTACTTC
CASSSLVSQETQYF
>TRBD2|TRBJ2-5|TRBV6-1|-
TGTGCCAGCAGAAACAGCGGGGGGGAGACCCAGTACTTC
CASRNSGGETQYF
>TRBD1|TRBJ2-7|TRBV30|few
TGTGCCTGGAGTATGGGACAGGGCTACGAGCAGTACTTC
CAWSMGQGYEQYF
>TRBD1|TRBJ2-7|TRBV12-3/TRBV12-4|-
TGTGCCAGCAGGGCTGACAGGGACTCCTACGAGCAGTACTTC
CASRADRDSYEQYF
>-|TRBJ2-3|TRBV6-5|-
TGTGCCAGCAGTTACTCGGCAGGGAGTTCCGATACGCAGTATTTT
CASSYSAGSSDTQYF
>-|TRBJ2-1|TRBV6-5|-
TGTGCCAGCAGTTACGCCCCCAAGACTAATGAGCAGTTCTTC
CASSYAPKTNEQFF
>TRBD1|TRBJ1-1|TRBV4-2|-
TGTGCCAGCAGCCATTGGTTACAGGGGGGCTCGAACACTGAAGCTTTCTTT
CASSHWLQGGSNTEAFF
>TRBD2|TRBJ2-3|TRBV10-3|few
TGTGCCATTACCCCGGGACTAGCAACAGATACGCAGTATTTT
CAITPGLATDTQYF
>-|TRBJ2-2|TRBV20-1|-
TGCAGTGCAAAGCGGTTAAGGAGCACCGGGGAGCTGTTTTTT
CSAKRLRSTGELFF
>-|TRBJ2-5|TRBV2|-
TGTGCCAGCAGTGAACGAGGGCAGATCCATGAGACCCAGTACTTC
CASSERGQIHETQYF
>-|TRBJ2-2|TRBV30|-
TGTGCCTGGAGTTGGGAGATTACCGGGGAGCTGTTTTTT
CAWSWEITGELFF
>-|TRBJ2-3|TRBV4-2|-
TGTGCCAGCAGCCAAGGGGGCACCAGCAGGCCAGATACGCAGTATTTT
CASSQGGTSRPDTQYF
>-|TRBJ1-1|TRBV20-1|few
TGCAGTGCTAGGGCGGGAGACGTCGGAATCACTGAAGCTTTCTTT
CSARAGDVGITEAFF
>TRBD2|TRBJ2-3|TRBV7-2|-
TGTGCCAGCAGCCCGGAAGGGACTAGCGCAGATACGCAGTATTTT
CASSPEGTSADTQYF
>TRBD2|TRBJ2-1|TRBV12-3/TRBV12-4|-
TGTGCCAGCACCCAGGGTGCGGGGGGGATCTACAATGAGCAGTTCTTC
CASTQGAGGIYNEQFF
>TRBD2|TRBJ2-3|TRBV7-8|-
TGTGCCAGCAGCTTAGTATTCTATCCCGGACTAGGTAGCACAGATACGCAGTATTTT
CASSLVFYPGLGSTDTQYF
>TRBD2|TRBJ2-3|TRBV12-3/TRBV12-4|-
TGTGCCAGCAGTTCCAGTACCGGGACTAGGCTTTTT
CASSSSTGTRLF
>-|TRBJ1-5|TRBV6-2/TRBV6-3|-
TGTGCCAGCAAAAAACGGGTGATGGATCAGCCCCAGCATTTT
CASKKRVMDQPQHF
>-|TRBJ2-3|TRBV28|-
TGTGCCAGCAGTTTATGGCAGGGGGGCGCAGATACGCAGTATTTT
CASSLWQGGADTQYF
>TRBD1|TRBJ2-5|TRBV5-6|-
TGTGCCGACAGGGGCGAGACCCAGTACTTC
CADRGETQYF
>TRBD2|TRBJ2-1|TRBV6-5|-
TGTGCCAGCAGTTACCGCGGGAGAGGGAATGAGCAGTTCTTC
CASSYRGRGNEQFF
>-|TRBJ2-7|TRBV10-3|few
TGTGCCATCAGTGAGTCAGGGGCCTACGAGCAGTACTTC
CAISESGAYEQYF
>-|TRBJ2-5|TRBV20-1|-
TGCAGTGCTAGGTCCATTATATTTGCGGCCAGAGGAAAGACCCAGTACTTC
CSARSIIFAARGKTQYF
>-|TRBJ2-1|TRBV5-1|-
TGCGCCAGCAGCTTGGACTTAGCGAGGGGGAGGGCCACTGAGCAGTTCTTC
CASSLDLARGRATEQFF
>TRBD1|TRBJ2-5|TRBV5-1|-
TGCGCCAGCAGCTCCCCGGACAGGGGGGCTGAGACCCAGTACTTC
CASSSPDRGAETQYF
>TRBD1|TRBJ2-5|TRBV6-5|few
TGTGCCAGCAGCCGGACAGGGCCAGAGACCCAGTACTTC
CASSRTGPETQYF
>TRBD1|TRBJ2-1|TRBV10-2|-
TGCGCCAGCAGTGATGGGGACAGGGGAATGAGTGAGCAGTTCTTC
CASSDGDRGMSEQFF
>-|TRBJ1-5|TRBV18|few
TGTGCCAGCTCACCTCCGGGGCTCGATCAGCCCCAGCATTTT
CASSPPGLDQPQHF
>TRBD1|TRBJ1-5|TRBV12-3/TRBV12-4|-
TGTGCCAGCAGTCCCCCCGACAGGGTCCCAAGGAGGCAGCCCCAGCATTTT
CASSPPDRVPRRQPQHF
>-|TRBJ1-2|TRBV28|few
TGTGCCAGCACCACACAAGGTGGGACCTCCCACCTGAAAGGCTACACCTTC
CASTTQGGTSHLKGYTF